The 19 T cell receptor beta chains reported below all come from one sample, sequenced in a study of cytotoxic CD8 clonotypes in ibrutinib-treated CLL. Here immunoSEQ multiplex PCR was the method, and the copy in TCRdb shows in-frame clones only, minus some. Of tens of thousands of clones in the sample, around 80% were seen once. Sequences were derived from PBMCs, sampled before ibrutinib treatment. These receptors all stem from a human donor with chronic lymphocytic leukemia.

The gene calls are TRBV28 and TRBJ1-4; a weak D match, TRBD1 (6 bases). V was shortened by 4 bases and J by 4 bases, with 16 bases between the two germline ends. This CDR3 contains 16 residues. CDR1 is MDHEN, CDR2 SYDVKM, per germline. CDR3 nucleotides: TGTGCCAGCAGTTCCGCAGGGGCGCGGGGTAATGAAAAACTGTTTTTT. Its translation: CASSSAGARGNEKLFF.

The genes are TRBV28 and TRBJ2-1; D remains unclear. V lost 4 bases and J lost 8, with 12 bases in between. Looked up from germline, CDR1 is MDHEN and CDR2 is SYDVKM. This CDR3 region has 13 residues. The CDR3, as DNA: TGTGCCAGCAGTTCCCCCCCGCCGGATGAGCAGTTCTTC. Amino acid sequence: CASSSPPPDEQFF.

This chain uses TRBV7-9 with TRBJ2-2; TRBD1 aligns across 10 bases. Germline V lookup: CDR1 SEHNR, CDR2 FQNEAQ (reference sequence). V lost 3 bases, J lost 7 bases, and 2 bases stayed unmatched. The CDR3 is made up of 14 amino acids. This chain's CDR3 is CASSLGQGIGELFF. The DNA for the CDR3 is TGTGCCAGCAGCTTGGGACAGGGGATCGGGGAGCTGTTTTTT. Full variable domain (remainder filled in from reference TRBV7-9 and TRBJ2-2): DTGVSQNPRHKITKRGQNVTFRCDPISEHNRLYWYRQTLGQGPEFLTYFQNEAQLEKSRLLSDRFSAERPKGSFSTLEIQRTEQGDSAMYLCASSLGQGIGELFFGEGSRLTVL.

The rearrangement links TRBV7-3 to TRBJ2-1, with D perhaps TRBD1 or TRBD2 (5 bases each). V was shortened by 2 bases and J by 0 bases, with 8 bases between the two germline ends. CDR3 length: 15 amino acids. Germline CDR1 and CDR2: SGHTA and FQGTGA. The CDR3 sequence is CASSLGGPSYNEQFF. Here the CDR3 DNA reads TGTGCCAGCAGCTTAGGGGGTCCCTCCTACAATGAGCAGTTCTTC.

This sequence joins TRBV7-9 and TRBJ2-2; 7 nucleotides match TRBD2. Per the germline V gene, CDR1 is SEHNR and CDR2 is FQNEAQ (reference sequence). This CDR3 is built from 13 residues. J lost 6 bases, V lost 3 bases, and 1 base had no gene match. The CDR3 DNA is TGTGCCAGCAGCTTGGGGAGGGCCGGGGAGCTGTTTTTT. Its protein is CASSLGRAGELFF.

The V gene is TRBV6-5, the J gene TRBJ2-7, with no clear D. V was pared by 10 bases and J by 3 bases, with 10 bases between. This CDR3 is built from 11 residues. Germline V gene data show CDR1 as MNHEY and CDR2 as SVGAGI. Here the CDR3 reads CATRDYYEQYF. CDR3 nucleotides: TGTGCCACCAGAGATTACTACGAGCAGTACTTC.

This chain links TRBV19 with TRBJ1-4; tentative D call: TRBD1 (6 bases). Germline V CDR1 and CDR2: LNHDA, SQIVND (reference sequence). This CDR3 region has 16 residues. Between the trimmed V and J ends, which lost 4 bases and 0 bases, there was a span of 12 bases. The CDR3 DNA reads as TGTGCCAGTAGTAAAGGACAGCCCGCAACTAATGAAAAACTGTTTTTT. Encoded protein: CASSKGQPATNEKLFF.

The CDR3 DNA is TGTGCCAGCAGCCCCCCAGGGGCAAGGCACAATGAGCAGTTCTTC. The encoded protein is CASSPPGARHNEQFF. The gene calls are TRBV7-3 and TRBJ2-1; D possibly corresponds to TRBD1 (6 bases). The CDR3 extends over 15 amino acids. Germline V CDR1 and CDR2: SGHTA, FQGTGA. The V end was cut by 5 bases, the J end by 5 bases, with 16 bases between.

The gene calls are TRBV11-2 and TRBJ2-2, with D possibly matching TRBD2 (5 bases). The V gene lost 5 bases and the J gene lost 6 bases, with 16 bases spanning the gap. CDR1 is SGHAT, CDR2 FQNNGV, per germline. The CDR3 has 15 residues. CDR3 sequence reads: CASSGLAGSPGELFF. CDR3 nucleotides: TGTGCCAGCAGCGGTCTAGCTGGGTCCCCCGGGGAGCTGTTTTTT.

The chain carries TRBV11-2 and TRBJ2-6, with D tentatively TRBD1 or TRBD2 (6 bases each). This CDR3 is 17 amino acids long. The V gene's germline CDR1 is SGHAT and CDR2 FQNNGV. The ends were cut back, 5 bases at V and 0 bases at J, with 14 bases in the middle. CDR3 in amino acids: CASSRGGLISGANVLTF. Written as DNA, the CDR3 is TGTGCCAGCAGCAGAGGGGGACTCATCTCTGGGGCCAACGTCCTGACTTTC.

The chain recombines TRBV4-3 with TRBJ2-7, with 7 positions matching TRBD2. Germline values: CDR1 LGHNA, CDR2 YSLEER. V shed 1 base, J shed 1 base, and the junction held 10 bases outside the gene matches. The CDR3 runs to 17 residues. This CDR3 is CASSQGLGVAGSYEQYF. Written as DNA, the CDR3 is TGCGCCAGCAGCCAAGGGCTGGGAGTAGCGGGTTCCTACGAGCAGTACTTC.

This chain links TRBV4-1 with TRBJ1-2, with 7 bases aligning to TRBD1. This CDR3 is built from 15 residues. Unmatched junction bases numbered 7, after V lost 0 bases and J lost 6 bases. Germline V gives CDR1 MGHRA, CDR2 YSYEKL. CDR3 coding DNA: TGCGCCAGCAGCCAAGACCCCAAGGGGGCAAATGGCTACACCTTC. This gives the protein CASSQDPKGANGYTF.

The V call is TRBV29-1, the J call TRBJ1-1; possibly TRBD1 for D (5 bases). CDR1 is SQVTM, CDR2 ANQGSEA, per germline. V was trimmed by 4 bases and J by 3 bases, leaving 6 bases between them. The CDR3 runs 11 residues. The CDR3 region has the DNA TGCAGCGTTGGGGGCTACACTGAAGCTTTCTTT. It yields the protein CSVGGYTEAFF.

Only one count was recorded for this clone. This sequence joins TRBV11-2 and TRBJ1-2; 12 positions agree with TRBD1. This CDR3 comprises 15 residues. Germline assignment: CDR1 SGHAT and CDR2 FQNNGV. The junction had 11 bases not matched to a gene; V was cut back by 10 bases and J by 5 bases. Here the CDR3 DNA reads TGTGCCAACCCTCTTGGGACAGGGGGCCGGTATGGCTACACCTTC. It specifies CANPLGTGGRYGYTF. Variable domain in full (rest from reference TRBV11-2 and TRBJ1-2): EAGVAQSPRYKIIEKRQSVAFWCNPISGHATLYWYQQILGQGPKLLIQFQNNGVVDDSQLPKDRFSAERLKGVDSTLKIQPAKLEDSAVYLCANPLGTGGRYGYTFGSGTRLTVV.

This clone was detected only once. CDR3 loop: CAISEMGQGNTEAFF. The CDR3 DNA sequence: TGTGCCATCAGTGAGATGGGACAGGGCAACACTGAAGCTTTCTTT. The chain carries TRBV10-3 and TRBJ1-1; 9 bases align to TRBD1. The V gene's germline CDR1 is ENHRY and CDR2 SYGVKD. This CDR3 comprises 15 residues. The V gene end was trimmed by 2 bases and the J gene end by 2 bases; junction bases not matched to a gene: 3.

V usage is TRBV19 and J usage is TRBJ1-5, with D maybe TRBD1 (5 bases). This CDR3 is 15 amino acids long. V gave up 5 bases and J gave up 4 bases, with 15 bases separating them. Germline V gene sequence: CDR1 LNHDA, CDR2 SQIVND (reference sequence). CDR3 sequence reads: CASSLDRGENQPQHF. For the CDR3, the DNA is TGTGCCAGTAGTCTGGATCGGGGGGAAAATCAGCCCCAGCATTTT. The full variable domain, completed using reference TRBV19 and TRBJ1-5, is DGGITQSPKYLFRKEGQNVTLSCEQNLNHDAMYWYRQDPGQGLRLIYYSQIVNDFQKGDIAEGYSVSREKKESFPLTVTSAQKNPTAFYLCASSLDRGENQPQHFGDGTRLSIL.

The CDR3 reads CASSLDGGLSYNEQFF. The CDR3 DNA reads TGCGCCAGCAGCCTTGATGGGGGCCTCTCCTACAATGAGCAGTTCTTC. The chain recombines TRBV5-1 with TRBJ2-1, with D possibly TRBD1 on 6 matching bases. V was pared by 4 bases and J by 0 bases, with 14 bases between. The CDR3 loop spans 16 amino acids. The germline CDR1 and CDR2 sequences are SGHRS and YFSETQ. The whole variable domain, remainder taken from reference TRBV5-1 and TRBJ2-1, is KAGVTQTPRYLIKTRGQQVTLSCSPISGHRSVSWYQQTPGQGLQFLFEYFSETQRNKGNFPGRFSGRQFSNSRSEMNVSTLELGDSALYLCASSLDGGLSYNEQFFGPGTRLTVL.

The chain's CDR3 is CASSEENYGYTF. The CDR3, as DNA: TGTGCCAGCAGTGAGGAGAACTATGGCTACACCTTC. The chain joins TRBV2 to TRBJ1-2; D not resolved. Trimming cost V 3 bases and J 2 bases, with 4 bases left between them. Germline CDR1 reads SNHLY; CDR2 reads FYNNEI. The CDR3 is 12 residues long.

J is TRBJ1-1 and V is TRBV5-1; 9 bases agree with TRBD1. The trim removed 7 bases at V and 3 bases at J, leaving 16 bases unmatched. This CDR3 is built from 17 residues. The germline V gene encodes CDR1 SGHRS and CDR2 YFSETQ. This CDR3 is CASQNKNRGLSDTEAFF. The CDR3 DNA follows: TGCGCCAGCCAGAACAAAAACAGGGGGCTAAGCGACACTGAAGCTTTCTTT.